What follows is one T cell receptor beta chain and its context. The data are from a study of cytomegalovirus exposure and HLA in healthy donors. PCR employed 60 Vbeta and 13 Jbeta primers. Method: immunoSEQ multiplex PCR; TCRdb's copy keeps in-frame clones and lacks some. The sample contains 140,000 or so clones, nearly 90% of which appear only once. The CDR3 length is 13 residues. Trimming shortened V by 5 bases and J by 5 bases, and 12 bases separated the two germline ends. Germline values: CDR1 MNHEY, CDR2 SVGAGI. The source of this sequence is a woman aged 40 to 49 in good health and CMV-seronegative. Sequencing was performed on PBMCs. This chain uses TRBV6-5 with TRBJ1-2; the D is unclear. The CDR3 sequence: CASSRDNWYGYTF. CDR3 DNA sequence: TGTGCCAGCAGTAGAGACAATTGGTATGGCTACACCTTC.